This TCR beta chain was captured by sequencing in a study of blood T cell repertoires in COVID-19. Only in-frame clones appear in the TCRdb table, and some are missing; sequencing was by immunoSEQ multiplex PCR. The table records some 190,000 clones, 70% to 90% of them present only once. CDR1 is MDHEN, CDR2 SYDVKM, per germline. This CDR3 is built from 17 residues. V lost 2 bases and J 11 bases, leaving 22 bases between the germline ends. The source of this sequence is an elderly woman with acute or convalescent COVID-19. Sequencing used peripheral blood. The gene calls are TRBV28 and TRBJ1-6, with unresolved D. CDR3 sequence (DNA): TGTGCCAGCAGTTTACCCTCCGTCGGCACGAGAGGAACACCCCTCCACTTT. Translation: CASSLPSVGTRGTPLHF.